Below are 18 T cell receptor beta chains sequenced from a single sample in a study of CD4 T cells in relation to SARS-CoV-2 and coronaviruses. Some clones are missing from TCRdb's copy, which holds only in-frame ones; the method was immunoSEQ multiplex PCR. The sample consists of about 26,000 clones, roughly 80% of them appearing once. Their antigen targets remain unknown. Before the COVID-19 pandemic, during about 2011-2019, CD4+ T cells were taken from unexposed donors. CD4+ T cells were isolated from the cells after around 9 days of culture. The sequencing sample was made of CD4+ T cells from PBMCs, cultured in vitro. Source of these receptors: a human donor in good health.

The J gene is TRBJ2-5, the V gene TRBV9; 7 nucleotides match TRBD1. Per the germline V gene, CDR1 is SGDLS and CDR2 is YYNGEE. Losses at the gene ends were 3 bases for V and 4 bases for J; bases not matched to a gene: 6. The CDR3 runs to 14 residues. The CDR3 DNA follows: TGTGCCAGCAGCGAGGGGGCAACTAGAGAGACCCAGTACTTC. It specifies CASSEGATRETQYF.

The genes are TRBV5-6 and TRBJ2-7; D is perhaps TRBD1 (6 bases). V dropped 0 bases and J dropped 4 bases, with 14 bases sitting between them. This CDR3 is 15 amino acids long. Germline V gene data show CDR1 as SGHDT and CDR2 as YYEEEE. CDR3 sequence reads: CASSLAGEDLYEQYF. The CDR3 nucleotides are TGTGCCAGCAGCTTGGCAGGGGAAGACTTGTACGAGCAGTACTTC.

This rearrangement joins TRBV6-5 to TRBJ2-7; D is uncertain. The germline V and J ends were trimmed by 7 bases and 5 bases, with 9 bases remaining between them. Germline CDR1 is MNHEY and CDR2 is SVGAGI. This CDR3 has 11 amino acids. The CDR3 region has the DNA TGTGCCAGCACGGATAGGGACGAGCAGTACTTC. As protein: CASTDRDEQYF.

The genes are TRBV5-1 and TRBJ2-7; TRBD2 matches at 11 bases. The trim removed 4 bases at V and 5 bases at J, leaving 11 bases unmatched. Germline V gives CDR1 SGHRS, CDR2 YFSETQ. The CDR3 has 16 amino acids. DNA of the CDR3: TGCGCCAGCAGCCCCAAGACTAGCGGGATAGCAAACGAGCAGTACTTC. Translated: CASSPKTSGIANEQYF.

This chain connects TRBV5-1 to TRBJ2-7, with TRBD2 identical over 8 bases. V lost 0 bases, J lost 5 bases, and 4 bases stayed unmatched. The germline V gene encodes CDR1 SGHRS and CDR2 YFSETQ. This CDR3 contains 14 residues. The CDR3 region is CASSLDGGANEQYF. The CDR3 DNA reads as TGCGCCAGCAGCTTGGACGGGGGGGCTAACGAGCAGTACTTC.

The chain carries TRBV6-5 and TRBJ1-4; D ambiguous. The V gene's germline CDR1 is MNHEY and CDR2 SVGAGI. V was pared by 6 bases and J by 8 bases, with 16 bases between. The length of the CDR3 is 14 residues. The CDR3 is CASSKAGRIEKLFF. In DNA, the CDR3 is TGTGCCAGCAGCAAAGCCGGACGAATCGAAAAACTGTTTTTT.

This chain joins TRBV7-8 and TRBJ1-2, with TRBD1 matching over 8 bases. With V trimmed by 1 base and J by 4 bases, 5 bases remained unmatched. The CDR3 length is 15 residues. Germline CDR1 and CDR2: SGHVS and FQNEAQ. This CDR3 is CASSLGPGGGYGYTF. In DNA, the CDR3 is TGTGCCAGCAGCTTAGGCCCAGGGGGCGGCTATGGCTACACCTTC.

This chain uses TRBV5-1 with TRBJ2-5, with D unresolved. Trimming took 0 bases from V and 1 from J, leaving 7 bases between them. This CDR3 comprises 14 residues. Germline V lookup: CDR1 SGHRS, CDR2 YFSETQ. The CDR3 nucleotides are TGCGCCAGCAGCTTGGATAGCCTCCAAGAGACCCAGTACTTC. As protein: CASSLDSLQETQYF.

CDR3 in amino acids: CASSFSGGDTQYF. In nucleotides, the CDR3 is TGTGCCAGCAGCTTTAGCGGGGGGGATACGCAGTATTTT. The chain combines TRBV5-4 with TRBJ2-3; 10 bases are a match to TRBD2. This CDR3 is built from 13 residues. Per the germline V gene, CDR1 is SGHNT and CDR2 is YYREEE (reference sequence). Losses at the gene ends were 2 bases for V and 6 bases for J; bases not matched to a gene: 0.

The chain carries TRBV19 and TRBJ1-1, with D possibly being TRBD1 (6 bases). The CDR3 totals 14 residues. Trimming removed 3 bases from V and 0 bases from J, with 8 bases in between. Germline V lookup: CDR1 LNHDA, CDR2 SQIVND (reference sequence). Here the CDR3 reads CASSMGHMNTEAFF. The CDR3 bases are TGTGCCAGTAGTATGGGACACATGAACACTGAAGCTTTCTTT.

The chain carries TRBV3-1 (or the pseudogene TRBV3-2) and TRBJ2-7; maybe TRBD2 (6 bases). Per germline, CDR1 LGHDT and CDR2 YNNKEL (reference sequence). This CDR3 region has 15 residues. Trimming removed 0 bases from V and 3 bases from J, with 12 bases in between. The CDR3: CASSQDLQRVYEQYF. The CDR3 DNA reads TGTGCCAGCAGCCAAGATTTACAGCGGGTCTACGAGCAGTACTTC.

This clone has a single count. CDR3 region: CASRGGAGGEQYF. The CDR3 DNA sequence: TGTGCCAGCCGCGGGGGAGCCGGCGGCGAGCAGTACTTC. J is TRBJ2-7 and V is TRBV28; the match to TRBD2 covers 7 bases. J was trimmed by 6 bases and V by 8 bases; bases with no gene match: 10. From germline, CDR1 is MDHEN and CDR2 SYDVKM. The CDR3 has 13 amino acids.

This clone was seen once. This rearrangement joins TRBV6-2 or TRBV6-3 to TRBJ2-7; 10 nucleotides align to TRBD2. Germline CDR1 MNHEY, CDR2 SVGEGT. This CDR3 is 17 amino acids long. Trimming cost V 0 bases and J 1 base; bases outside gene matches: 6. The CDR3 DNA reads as TGTGCCAGCAGTTACTCGACGGCTAGCGGGGGATCCTACGAGCAGTACTTC. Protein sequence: CASSYSTASGGSYEQYF.

CDR3 in DNA: TGCGCCAGCAGTCAGACAGGGTTCTCCAGAGAGACCCAGTACTTC. Its protein is CASSQTGFSRETQYF. J is TRBJ2-5 and V is TRBV5-1, with 7 bases matching TRBD1. The CDR3 covers 15 residues. V dropped 5 bases and J dropped 4; count of bases not matched to a gene: 11. CDR1 is SGHRS and CDR2 is YFSETQ in the germline V gene.

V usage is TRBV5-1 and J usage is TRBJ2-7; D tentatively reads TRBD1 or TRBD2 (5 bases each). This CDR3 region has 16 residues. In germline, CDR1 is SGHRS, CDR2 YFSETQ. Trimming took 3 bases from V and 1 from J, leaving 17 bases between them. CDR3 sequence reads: CASSYGLRESSYEQYF. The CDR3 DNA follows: TGCGCCAGCAGCTACGGACTCAGGGAAAGTTCCTACGAGCAGTACTTC. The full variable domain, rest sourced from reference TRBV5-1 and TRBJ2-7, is KAGVTQTPRYLIKTRGQQVTLSCSPISGHRSVSWYQQTPGQGLQFLFEYFSETQRNKGNFPGRFSGRQFSNSRSEMNVSTLELGDSALYLCASSYGLRESSYEQYFGPGTRLTVT.

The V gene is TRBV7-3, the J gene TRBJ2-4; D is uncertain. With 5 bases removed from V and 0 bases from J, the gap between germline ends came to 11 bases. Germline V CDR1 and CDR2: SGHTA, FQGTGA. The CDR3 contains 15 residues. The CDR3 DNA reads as TGTGCCAGCAGCCCGGACCCTTCAGCCAAAAACATTCAGTACTTC. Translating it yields CASSPDPSAKNIQYF.

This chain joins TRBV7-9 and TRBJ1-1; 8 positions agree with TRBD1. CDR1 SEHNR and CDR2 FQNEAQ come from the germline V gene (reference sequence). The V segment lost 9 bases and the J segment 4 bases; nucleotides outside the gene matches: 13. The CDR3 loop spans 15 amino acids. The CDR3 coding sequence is TGTGCCAGTAAACAGGGGACCACAGGGGGCACTGAAGCTTTCTTT. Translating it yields CASKQGTTGGTEAFF.

CDR3 coding DNA: TGTGCCAGCTCAAGTTCCGGGACTTTCGCCGGGGAGCTGTTTTTT. Its protein product is CASSSSGTFAGELFF. The chain has TRBV7-9 and TRBJ2-2; D might be TRBD2 (6 bases). Germline CDR1 is SEHNR and CDR2 is FQNEAQ (reference sequence). The germline V and J ends were trimmed by 8 bases and 6 bases, with 19 bases remaining between them. The CDR3 loop spans 15 amino acids.